The entry below describes one T cell receptor beta chain. These data belong to a study of blood T cell repertoires in COVID-19. Trimming took 5 bases from V and 2 from J; bases not matched to a gene: 2. The germline CDR1 and CDR2 sequences are KGHSH and LQKENI. The CDR3 runs to 14 residues. The authors' processing: Reference gene primer amplification gave nucleated cell count estimates. Some clones are missing from TCRdb's copy, which holds only in-frame ones; the method was immunoSEQ multiplex PCR. V and J calls and clone size are those listed in that table; D and trimming were worked out from the DNA. The data show about 370,000 clones, with around 90% seen just once and 3% held by the top ten. Followed over time, Seattle patients had been enrolled while infection was active.

Material for sequencing was peripheral blood. The rearrangement joins TRBV18 to TRBJ2-7; 11 bases match TRBD1. The sequence was collected from a woman in her 30s with COVID-19, enrolled during active disease. Here the CDR3 reads CASSAGQGAYEQYV. The CDR3 DNA reads TGTGCCAGCTCAGCGGGACAGGGGGCCTACGAGCAGTACGTC.